Listed here are 27 T cell receptor beta chains from one sample, sequenced in a study of CD8 T cells in Susac syndrome. RNA totalling roughly 0.45 to 1 ug underwent reverse transcription with random hexamers. MiXCR, applied by TCRdb to the immunoSEQ multiplex PCR reads, yields one record per CDR3 protein. The sample carries about 120,000 distinct CDR3 sequences, around 96% recorded once. The sequencing input was CD4+ T cells from PBMCs. All receptors derive from a human donor with Susac syndrome.

J is TRBJ2-4 and V is TRBV7-2; TRBD1 agrees at 10 bases. The germline V gene has CDR1 SGHTA and CDR2 FQGNSA. After removal of 5 bases from V and 9 bases from J, the junction contained 13 bases not matched to a gene. The CDR3 has 16 residues. For the CDR3, the DNA is TGTGCCAGCAGCACTGGGACAGGGGCTAACCCTTCCATTCAGTACTTC. As protein: CASSTGTGANPSIQYF.

V usage is TRBV3-1 and J usage is TRBJ1-2, with D perhaps matching TRBD1 (5 bases). Germline CDR1 and CDR2: LGHDT and YNNKEL (reference sequence). CDR3 length equals 13 residues. Trimming pared 1 base from V and 5 bases from J, leaving 8 bases between. The chain's CDR3 is CASSQAGAYGYTF. The CDR3 DNA reads TGTGCCAGCAGCCAAGCCGGGGCGTATGGCTACACCTTC.

V usage is TRBV12-3 or TRBV12-4 and J usage is TRBJ2-7; TRBD2 is a possible D gene (6 bases). The V end lost 1 base, the J end lost 2 bases, and 9 bases lay between the germline ends. This CDR3 spans 14 amino acids. CDR3 region: CASSLGDSPYEQYF. The CDR3, as DNA: TGTGCCAGCAGTTTAGGGGACTCCCCCTACGAGCAGTACTTC.

V usage is TRBV29-1 and J usage is TRBJ2-5; no reliable D call. The V end was cut by 6 bases, the J end by 3 bases, with 11 bases between. This CDR3 spans 12 amino acids. CDR1 and CDR2 from the germline V gene are SQVTM and ANQGSEA. The chain's CDR3 is CSVGSPKETQYF. CDR3 nucleotides: TGCAGCGTAGGAAGTCCGAAAGAGACCCAGTACTTC.

This rearrangement joins TRBV5-1 to TRBJ2-7, with D uncertain. CDR1 and CDR2 from the germline V gene are SGHRS and YFSETQ. Trimming left V 1 base short and J 7 bases short, with 9 bases between. The CDR3 consists of 12 residues. The CDR3 coding sequence is TGCGCCAGCAGCTTGCAGTGGCAAGAGCAGTACTTC. It is translated as CASSLQWQEQYF. The whole variable domain, filled in from reference TRBV5-1 and TRBJ2-7, reads KAGVTQTPRYLIKTRGQQVTLSCSPISGHRSVSWYQQTPGQGLQFLFEYFSETQRNKGNFPGRFSGRQFSNSRSEMNVSTLELGDSALYLCASSLQWQEQYFGPGTRLTVT.

The J gene is TRBJ2-6, the V gene TRBV18; the D gene could be TRBD1 or TRBD2 (6 bases each). CDR1 and CDR2 from the germline V gene are KGHSH and LQKENI. Trimming pared 6 bases from V and 2 bases from J, leaving 17 bases between. There are 17 residues in the CDR3. The CDR3 DNA reads TGTGCCAGCTCCCGCAGAGAAGGGGGGACTGGGGCCAACGTCCTGACTTTC. It translates to CASSRREGGTGANVLTF. Based on the CDR3 plus reference TRBV18 and TRBJ2-6, the full variable domain is NAGVMQNPRHLVRRRGQEARLRCSPMKGHSHVYWYRQLPEEGLKFMVYLQKENIIDESGMPKERFSAEFPKEGPSILRIQQVVRGDSAAYFCASSRREGGTGANVLTFGAGSRLTVL.

The chain carries TRBV29-1 and TRBJ2-7; D assignment may be TRBD1 or TRBD2 (5 bases each). The germline CDR1 and CDR2 sequences are SQVTM and ANQGSEA. V was cut by 5 bases and J by 6 bases, with 17 bases left in between. There are 13 residues in the CDR3. CDR3 in amino acids: CSVQGTSATEQYF. The DNA of the CDR3 is TGCAGCGTTCAAGGGACGTCGGCCACCGAGCAGTACTTC.

This clonotype was seen once. The chain couples TRBV29-1 to TRBJ1-3; tentative D call: TRBD1 (6 bases). In germline, CDR1 is SQVTM, CDR2 ANQGSEA. This CDR3 is built from 14 residues. V shed 4 bases and J shed 8 bases, with 18 bases lying between them. The CDR3 DNA sequence: TGCAGCGTTGCGGGACACGCAGATTCGGACACCATATATTTT. This sequence encodes CSVAGHADSDTIYF.

J is TRBJ1-1 and V is TRBV30; D gene ambiguous. Trimming took 6 bases from V and 0 from J, leaving 14 bases between them. The CDR3 length is 14 residues. The germline V gene has CDR1 GTSNPN and CDR2 SVGIG (reference sequence). CDR3 in amino acids: CACTTTALNTEAFF. The CDR3 DNA follows: TGTGCCTGCACCACGACCGCCCTGAACACTGAAGCTTTCTTT.

The rearrangement uses TRBV7-9 and TRBJ2-7; 8 bases line up with TRBD2. Trimming cost V 5 bases and J 3 bases; bases outside gene matches: 9. Looked up from germline, CDR1 is SEHNR and CDR2 is FQNEAQ (reference sequence). This CDR3 region has 15 residues. The chain's CDR3 is CASSPGRATLYEQYF. CDR3 DNA: TGTGCCAGCAGCCCCGGGAGGGCCACCCTCTACGAGCAGTACTTC.

The chain carries TRBV28 and TRBJ2-1; 9 bases line up with TRBD2. The junction had 4 bases not matched to a gene; V was cut back by 3 bases and J by 7 bases. This CDR3 has 14 amino acids. Germline-derived CDR1 and CDR2 are MDHEN and SYDVKM. The CDR3 nucleotides are TGTGCCAGCAGTTTCCTAGCGGGAACTAATGAGCAGTTCTTC. Protein: CASSFLAGTNEQFF. The full variable domain, in which reference TRBV28 and TRBJ2-1 provide the parts outside the CDR3, is DVKVTQSSRYLVKRTGEKVFLECVQDMDHENMFWYRQDPGLGLRLIYFSYDVKMKEKGDIPEGYSVSREKKERFSLILESASTNQTSMYLCASSFLAGTNEQFFGPGTRLTVL.

The chain combines TRBV12-3 or TRBV12-4 with TRBJ2-7; D remains unclear. V gave up 8 bases and J gave up 2 bases, with 13 bases separating them. This CDR3 has 13 amino acids. CDR3 in amino acids: CASATGFPYEQYF. The CDR3 DNA sequence: TGTGCCAGCGCAACGGGTTTCCCCTACGAGCAGTACTTC.

The chain employs TRBV27 and TRBJ1-2; no clear D gene. Trimming left V 0 bases short and J 7 bases short, with 9 bases between. The CDR3 consists of 13 residues. Germline V gene sequence: CDR1 MNHEY, CDR2 SMNVEV (reference sequence). For the CDR3, the DNA is TGTGCCAGCAGTTTATCGGGCTTGGGTGGCTACACCTTC. This codes for CASSLSGLGGYTF.

The chain recombines TRBV9 with TRBJ2-5; TRBD1 might be the D (6 bases). V lost 0 bases to trimming and J lost 7 bases, with 13 bases between them. CDR1 and CDR2 (germline): SGDLS, YYNGEE. This CDR3 is built from 14 residues. The CDR3: CASSVESGAGTQYF. The CDR3 nucleotides are TGTGCCAGCAGCGTAGAGTCAGGGGCCGGGACCCAGTACTTC.

This chain joins TRBV29-1 and TRBJ2-7; 10 positions agree with TRBD1. Trimming removed 2 bases from V and 4 bases from J; junction bases left unmatched: 5. Germline CDR1 reads SQVTM; CDR2 reads ANQGSEA. The CDR3 sequence is 14 residues long. This CDR3 reads CSVERGQGLYEQYF. CDR3 bases: TGCAGCGTTGAACGGGGACAGGGGTTATACGAGCAGTACTTC.

The CDR3 sequence is CSVVEGANQPQHF. The DNA of the CDR3 is TGCAGCGTTGTGGAGGGGGCCAATCAGCCCCAGCATTTT. V usage is TRBV29-1 and J usage is TRBJ1-5; TRBD1 matches at 7 bases. The CDR3 length is 13 residues. The germline CDR1 and CDR2 sequences are SQVTM and ANQGSEA. J was trimmed by 3 bases and V by 4 bases; bases with no gene match: 3.

This clonotype was detected only once. The chain combines TRBV12-3 or TRBV12-4 with TRBJ1-5; tentative D call: TRBD1 (5 bases). V lost 3 bases to trimming and J lost 3 bases, with 15 bases between them. The CDR3 is 16 amino acids. CDR3 bases: TGTGCCAGCAGTTTGCGTATCGGGGGACTCAATCAGCCCCAGCATTTT. Its translation is CASSLRIGGLNQPQHF.

The gene calls are TRBV28 and TRBJ2-1; 8 bases are shared with TRBD1. This CDR3 has 17 amino acids. The germline gives CDR1 MDHEN, CDR2 SYDVKM. V was clipped by 8 bases and J by 4 bases; unmatched bases: 16. CDR3 sequence (DNA): TGTGCCAGCCAGGGGGCGGCTAGCGAGAGCCCTTACAATGAGCAGTTCTTC. Amino acids: CASQGAASESPYNEQFF.

J is TRBJ1-4 and V is TRBV12-3 or TRBV12-4; D is possibly TRBD1 (6 bases). V lost 6 bases to trimming and J lost 12 bases, with 23 bases between them. The length of the CDR3 is 15 residues. The CDR3 spells CASRSQTGGSGQLFF. Here the CDR3 DNA reads TGTGCCAGCAGATCTCAGACAGGCGGCTCGGGACAACTGTTTTTT.

The count of this clonotype is one. The rearrangement joins TRBV29-1 to TRBJ2-1, with 9 bases identical to TRBD2. With V trimmed by 5 bases and J by 6 bases, 5 bases remained unmatched. The CDR3 extends over 13 amino acids. The germline gives CDR1 SQVTM, CDR2 ANQGSEA. In nucleotides, the CDR3 is TGCAGCGTTCTAGCGGGACCGGTCAATGAGCAGTTCTTC. Amino acids: CSVLAGPVNEQFF.

The rearrangement uses TRBV7-2 and TRBJ2-2; maybe TRBD1 (9 bases). V shed 1 base and J shed 5 bases, with 14 bases lying between them. The CDR3 is 16 amino acids. The V gene's germline CDR1 is SGHTA and CDR2 FQGNSA. CDR3 in DNA: TGTGCCAGCAGCTTAGTAGCGGGACAGGGAACCGGGGAGCTGTTTTTT. This encodes CASSLVAGQGTGELFF.

The chain combines TRBV5-1 with TRBJ2-7; 7 positions match TRBD1. Trimming took 4 bases from V and 5 from J; bases not matched to a gene: 9. This CDR3 comprises 14 residues. Germline V lookup: CDR1 SGHRS, CDR2 YFSETQ. The CDR3: CASSGQTGPNEQYF. DNA of the CDR3: TGCGCCAGCAGCGGACAGACAGGGCCCAACGAGCAGTACTTC.

The chain couples TRBV18 to TRBJ2-2, with a tentative D call TRBD2 (5 bases). CDR1 is KGHSH, CDR2 LQKENI, per germline. This CDR3 spans 15 amino acids. Deletions cut 3 bases from V and 1 base from J, with 9 bases between. This chain's CDR3 is CASSPSGLNTGELFF. CDR3 DNA: TGTGCCAGCTCACCCTCAGGACTGAACACCGGGGAGCTGTTTTTT.

The chain couples TRBV20-1 to TRBJ2-3, with D unclear. CDR1 is DFQATT and CDR2 is SNEGSKA in the germline V gene (reference sequence). The CDR3 spans 12 residues. The V gene lost 6 bases and the J gene lost 1 base, with 8 bases spanning the gap. The CDR3 region is CSAKPGTDTQYF. CDR3 DNA sequence: TGCAGTGCGAAACCGGGCACAGATACGCAGTATTTT.

V and J are TRBV11-2 and TRBJ1-2, with a tentative D call TRBD1 (6 bases). CDR3 length equals 16 residues. Germline CDR1 is SGHAT and CDR2 is FQNNGV. Trimming removed 6 bases at V and 4 bases at J, with 21 bases between. CDR3 region: CASSLGAGPSTYGYTF. As DNA, the CDR3 is TGTGCCAGCAGTCTGGGGGCGGGACCTTCTACCTATGGCTACACCTTC.

The DNA of the CDR3 is TGCAGTGCTATGACAGGTCAACAGCCCCAGCATTTT. It codes for CSAMTGQQPQHF. V usage is TRBV20-1 and J usage is TRBJ1-5; TRBD1 is a possible D gene (6 bases). With 4 bases removed from V and 7 bases from J, the gap between germline ends came to 11 bases. This CDR3 has 12 residues. Germline CDR1 reads DFQATT; CDR2 reads SNEGSKA (reference sequence).

V is TRBV29-1 and J is TRBJ2-1, with D perhaps matching TRBD1 or TRBD2 (5 bases each). Germline CDR1 reads SQVTM; CDR2 reads ANQGSEA. The length of the CDR3 is 12 residues. Deletions cut 6 bases from V and 4 bases from J, with 10 bases between. Written as DNA, the CDR3 is TGCAGCGTAGGGACGTATTACAATGAGCAGTTCTTC. The encoded protein is CSVGTYYNEQFF.